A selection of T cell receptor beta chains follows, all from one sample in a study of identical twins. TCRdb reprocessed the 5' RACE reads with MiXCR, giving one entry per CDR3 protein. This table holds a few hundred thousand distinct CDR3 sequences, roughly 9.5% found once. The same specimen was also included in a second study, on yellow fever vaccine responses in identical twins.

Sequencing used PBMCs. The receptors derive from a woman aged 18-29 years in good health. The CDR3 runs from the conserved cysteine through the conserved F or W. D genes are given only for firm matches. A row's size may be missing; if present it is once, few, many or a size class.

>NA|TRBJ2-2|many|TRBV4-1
CASSRGIGELFF
TGCGCCAGCAGCCGGGGGATTGGGGAGCTGTTTTTT
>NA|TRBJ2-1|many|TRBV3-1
CASSQDRLATYNEQFF
TGTGCCAGCAGCCAAGATCGGCTAGCCACCTACAATGAGCAGTTCTTC
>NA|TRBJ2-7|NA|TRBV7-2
CASSLAVQGSREQYF
TGTGCCAGCAGCTTAGCGGTACAGGGCAGCAGAGAGCAGTACTTC
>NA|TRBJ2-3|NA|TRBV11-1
CASSLSGPADTQYF
TGTGCCAGCAGCTTATCAGGTCCCGCAGATACGCAGTATTTT
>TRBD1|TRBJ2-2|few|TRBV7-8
CASSSRDSFTGELFF
TGTGCCAGCAGCTCCCGGGACAGTTTCACCGGGGAGCTGTTTTTT
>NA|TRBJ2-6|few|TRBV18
CASSPRRDGANVLTF
TGTGCCAGCTCACCACGGAGGGATGGGGCCAACGTCCTGACTTTC
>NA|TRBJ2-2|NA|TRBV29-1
CSGYTALSTGELFF
TGCAGCGGCTATACTGCACTGAGCACCGGGGAGCTGTTTTTT
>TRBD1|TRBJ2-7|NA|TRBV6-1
CASSNGQGFSYEQYF
TGTGCCAGCAGCAATGGACAGGGTTTCTCCTACGAGCAGTACTTC
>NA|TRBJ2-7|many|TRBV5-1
CASSFPGAGEQYF
TGCGCCAGCAGCTTCCCGGGTGCGGGGGAGCAGTACTTC
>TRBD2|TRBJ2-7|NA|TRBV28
CASSLGGSHYEQYF
TGTGCCAGCAGTTTGGGGGGGTCACACTACGAGCAGTACTTC
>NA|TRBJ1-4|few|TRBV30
CAWSVNRVANEKLFF
TGTGCCTGGAGTGTCAACAGGGTGGCTAATGAAAAACTGTTTTTT
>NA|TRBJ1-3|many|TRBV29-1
CSVIFGNTIYF
TGCAGCGTTATCTTTGGAAACACCATATATTTT
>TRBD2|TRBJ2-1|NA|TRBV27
CASSLPSGRGHEQFF
TGTGCCAGCAGTTTGCCTAGCGGGAGGGGTCATGAGCAGTTCTTC
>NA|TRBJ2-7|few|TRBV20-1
CSGHGKYF
TGCAGCGGACACGGAAAGTACTTC
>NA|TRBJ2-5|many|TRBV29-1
CSVAGAGETQYF
TGCAGCGTTGCAGGGGCGGGAGAGACCCAGTACTTC
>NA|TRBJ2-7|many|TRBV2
CASRKTGAKQYF
TGTGCCAGCAGAAAAACCGGGGCCAAGCAGTACTTC
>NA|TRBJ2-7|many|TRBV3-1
CASSQFSLGEQYF
TGTGCCAGCAGCCAATTTTCCCTGGGCGAGCAGTACTTC
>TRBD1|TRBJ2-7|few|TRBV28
CASSYPPPTGTGITYEQYF
TGTGCCAGCAGTTATCCTCCTCCGACCGGGACAGGGATTACCTACGAGCAGTACTTC
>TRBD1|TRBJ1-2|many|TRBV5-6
CASSGDRGNYGYTF
TGTGCCAGCAGCGGCGACAGGGGGAACTATGGCTACACCTTC
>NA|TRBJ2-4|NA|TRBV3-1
CASSQDLGNIQYF
TGTGCCAGCAGCCAAGATCTGGGAAACATTCAGTACTTC
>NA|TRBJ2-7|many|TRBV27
CASRTTGLRYEQYF
TGTGCCAGCAGGACCACAGGTTTGCGCTACGAGCAGTACTTC
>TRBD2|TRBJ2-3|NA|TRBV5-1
CASSLERTSGSDTQYF
TGCGCCAGCAGCTTGGAAAGGACTAGCGGGAGCGATACGCAGTATTTT
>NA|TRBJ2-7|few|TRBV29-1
CSVVAQGSYEQYF
TGCAGCGTTGTGGCTCAGGGCTCCTACGAGCAGTACTTC
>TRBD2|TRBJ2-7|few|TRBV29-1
CSVASGEAYEQYF
TGCAGCGTTGCAAGCGGGGAGGCCTACGAGCAGTACTTC
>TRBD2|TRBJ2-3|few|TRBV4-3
CASSPNRGGTDTQYF
TGCGCCAGCAGCCCTAACCGGGGGGGCACAGATACGCAGTATTTT
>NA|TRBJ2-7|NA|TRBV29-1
CSVLDPGSSYEQYF
TGCAGCGTCCTAGACCCGGGCAGTTCCTACGAGCAGTACTTC
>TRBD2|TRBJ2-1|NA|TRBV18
CASSPALAGGDNEQFF
TGTGCCAGCTCCCCCGCATTAGCGGGAGGGGACAATGAGCAGTTCTTC
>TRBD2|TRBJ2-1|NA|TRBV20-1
CSARGRDYVFNEQFF
TGCAGTGCTAGAGGTAGGGACTACGTCTTCAATGAGCAGTTCTTC
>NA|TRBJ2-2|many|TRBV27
CASSLFSANTGELFF
TGTGCCAGCTCCCTGTTCTCCGCGAACACCGGGGAGCTGTTTTTT